This T cell receptor (beta chain) was found in a study of blood T cell repertoires in COVID-19. Study-level background: Both acute and convalescent COVID-19 samples were obtained from the United States, Italy and Spain. PBMCs, B-cell-depleted T cells, or T cells provided the cDNA or gDNA that made up the material.

This table comes from immunoSEQ multiplex PCR, and its TCRdb copy is limited to in-frame clones, with some not included. This table has approximately 220,000 clones, approximately 84% appearing once. This CDR3 contains 12 residues. Looked up from germline, CDR1 is LGHDT and CDR2 is YNNKEL (reference sequence). Trimming stripped 6 bases from V and 9 bases from J, with 12 bases between. Sequenced: peripheral blood. This TCR came from a man aged 45-65 years who had recovered from COVID-19. The chain recombines TRBV3-1 (or the pseudogene TRBV3-2) with TRBJ2-1; the D is unclear. The DNA of the CDR3 is TGTGCCAGCAGGAGATCTAGATCTGAGCAGTTCTTC. It is translated as CASRRSRSEQFF.